The entry that follows covers one T cell receptor beta chain sequence. Authors' processing steps: By means of reference gene primer amplification, nucleated cell counts were estimated. The table came from immunoSEQ multiplex PCR; TCRdb's copy has only in-frame clones and leaves some out. V, J and clone size are those of that table, while D and trimming were read from the DNA. The table has some 48,000 clones, approximately 78% seen once. The source of the sample is a study of blood T cell repertoires in COVID-19. For the study at large: Samples taken during acute and convalescent COVID-19 were collected in the United States, Italy and Spain. T cells, B-cell-depleted T cells, or PBMCs supplied cDNA or gDNA.

V was trimmed by 6 bases and J by 1 base, leaving 9 bases between them. This CDR3 is built from 13 residues. Germline CDR1 and CDR2: WNHNN and SYGVQD (reference sequence). Material: peripheral blood. The rearrangement links TRBV10-1 to TRBJ1-1, with D maybe TRBD1 (6 bases). This receptor was obtained from a human donor with acute or convalescent COVID-19. The donor label of this sample is uncertain. The CDR3: CASSGQQNTEAFF. CDR3 nucleotide sequence: TGCGCCAGCAGCGGACAGCAGAACACTGAAGCTTTCTTT.